This T cell receptor beta chain is drawn from a study of cytomegalovirus exposure and HLA in healthy donors. The study's findings and limits: A cluster of highly shared sequence variants was likely a sequencing artifact. Immune exposure data for these donors was limited to CMV serostatus. Later work showed greater clonal expansion in HLA-associated TCR beta chains than in equally common others.

The table lists this clone with a few counts. The antigen is undetermined. 60 Vbeta and 13 Jbeta primers were used in PCR. Original processing methods: About 12 million shared chains were among the roughly 80 million unique TCR beta chains that a later analysis counted. Clones were read by immunoSEQ multiplex PCR, and TCRdb kept only the in-frame ones, dropping some. V and J calls and clone size come straight from that table; D and trimming were deduced from the DNA. Of 100,000 to 130,000 clones in the sample, more than 75% were seen once. Material for sequencing was PBMCs. This receptor was identified in a man aged 25 to 45 in good health and CMV-seropositive.

The CDR3 DNA follows: TGCGCCAGCAGCTTGTTCAGGGATTCCTACGAGCAGTACTTC. Translation: CASSLFRDSYEQYF. The chain carries TRBV5-1 and TRBJ2-7; a possible D gene is TRBD1 (5 bases). V lost 1 base and J 1 base, leaving 9 bases between the germline ends. This CDR3 spans 14 amino acids. In germline, CDR1 is SGHRS, CDR2 YFSETQ.